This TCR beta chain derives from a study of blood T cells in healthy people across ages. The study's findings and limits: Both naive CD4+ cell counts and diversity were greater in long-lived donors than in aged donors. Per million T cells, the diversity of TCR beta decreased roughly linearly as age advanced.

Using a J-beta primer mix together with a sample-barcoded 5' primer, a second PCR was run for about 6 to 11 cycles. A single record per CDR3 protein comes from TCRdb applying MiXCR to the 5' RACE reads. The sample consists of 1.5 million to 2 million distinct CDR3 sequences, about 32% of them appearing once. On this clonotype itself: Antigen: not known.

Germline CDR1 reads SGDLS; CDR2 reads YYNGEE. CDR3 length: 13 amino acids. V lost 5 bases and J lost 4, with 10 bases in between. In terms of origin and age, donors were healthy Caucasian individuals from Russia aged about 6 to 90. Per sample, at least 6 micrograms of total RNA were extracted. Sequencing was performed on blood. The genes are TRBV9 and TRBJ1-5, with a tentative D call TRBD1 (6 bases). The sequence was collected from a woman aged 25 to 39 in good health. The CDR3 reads CASRVRGNQPQHF. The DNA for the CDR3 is TGTGCCAGCAGAGTCAGGGGAAATCAGCCCCAGCATTTT.